This section outlines one TCR beta chain sequence together with its context. The antigen is undetermined. Enrollment shut out patients with autoimmune disease history or systemic immunosuppression. The record originates from a study of OX40 agonist ivuxolimab in advanced cancers. Study-wide context: Ivuxolimab, an agonist antibody against OX40 (CD134), was given to patients. General observations from the study: Fewer expanded clones were found on average in CD4+ than in CD8+ T cells. Blood T cells, both CD4+ and CD8+, expanded clonally by week 6 at 0.1 to 3.0 mg/kg.

The method was immunoSEQ multiplex PCR; TCRdb's version includes in-frame clones alone and lacks a portion of them. The table includes tens of thousands of clones, around nine tenths detected once. CDR3 size: 11 residues. Germline values: CDR1 LGHNA, CDR2 YSLEER. V lost 0 bases and J 14 bases, leaving 10 bases between the germline ends. The sample here was CD4+ or CD8+ T cells sorted from blood, taken in a trial of the OX40 agonist ivuxolimab. V and J are TRBV4-3 and TRBJ1-2; possible D gene TRBD1, 5 bases. This receptor was taken from an adult with an advanced solid tumor such as melanoma, head and neck, liver or kidney cancer. For the CDR3, the DNA is TGCGCCAGCAGCCAAGATAGGGACCCAACCTTC. It codes for CASSQDRDPTF.